One sample yielded the 22 T cell receptor beta chains listed below, sequenced in a study of cytomegalovirus exposure and HLA in healthy donors. The PCR contained 60 Vbeta and 13 Jbeta primers. Method: immunoSEQ multiplex PCR; TCRdb's copy keeps in-frame clones and lacks some. The sample has about 81,000 clones, 75% to 85% seen once. The material sequenced was PBMCs. The receptors were sampled from a man aged 50-60 years in good health and CMV-seropositive.

The chain recombines TRBV27 with TRBJ1-5; D is unresolved. From germline, CDR1 is MNHEY and CDR2 SMNVEV (reference sequence). The CDR3 runs 12 residues. The germline V and J ends were trimmed by 8 bases and 4 bases, with 9 bases remaining between them. The DNA for the CDR3 is TGTGCCAGCGGGCTGATTAATCAGCCCCAGCATTTT. Translating it yields CASGLINQPQHF.

The CDR3: CATSRDPQGTYNEQFF. Written as DNA, the CDR3 is TGTGCCACCAGCAGAGACCCCCAGGGAACCTACAATGAGCAGTTCTTC. This chain joins TRBV15 and TRBJ2-1; D is perhaps TRBD1 (5 bases). V was cut by 0 bases and J by 2 bases, with 11 bases left in between. This CDR3 region has 16 residues. CDR1 and CDR2 from the germline V gene are LNHNV and YYDKDF (reference sequence).

This clone occurred a few times. The chain recombines TRBV19 with TRBJ2-1; 7 positions match TRBD1. V was pared by 5 bases and J by 2 bases, with 3 bases of the junction left unmatched. This CDR3 region has 14 residues. CDR1 is LNHDA, CDR2 SQIVND, per germline (reference sequence). The CDR3 coding sequence is TGTGCCAGTAGTGGACAGGAGACCTACAATGAGCAGTTCTTC. Amino acid sequence: CASSGQETYNEQFF.

This chain uses TRBV18 with TRBJ1-1; TRBD1 aligns across 11 bases. V lost 0 bases, J lost 1 base, and 7 bases stayed unmatched. The length of the CDR3 is 18 residues. Germline CDR1 reads KGHSH; CDR2 reads LQKENI. CDR3 sequence reads: CASSPPYGQGAKNTEAFF. CDR3 DNA: TGTGCCAGCTCACCACCCTACGGACAGGGGGCTAAGAACACTGAAGCTTTCTTT.

Concerning this clone itself: At one end the junction does not follow the germline gene, possibly because of a read error. The chain joins TRBV5-8 to TRBJ2-3; tentatively, D is TRBD1 (6 bases). CDR3 length equals 12 residues. The germline CDR1 and CDR2 sequences are SGHTS and YDEGEE. The CDR3 here is CASRGVKAGANF. In DNA form, the CDR3 reads TGTGCCAGCAGGGGCGTTAAGGCAGGGGCCAATTTT.

CDR3 nucleotides: TGTGCCAGTAGTATTTATGGCGGGAGTATTTACGAGCAGTACTTC. It yields the protein CASSIYGGSIYEQYF. The rearrangement uses TRBV19 and TRBJ2-7, with 7 positions matching TRBD2. The V segment lost 3 bases and the J segment 4 bases; nucleotides outside the gene matches: 9. Germline CDR1 is LNHDA and CDR2 is SQIVND (reference sequence). This CDR3 comprises 15 residues. Together with reference TRBV19 and TRBJ2-7, the CDR3 gives the full variable domain: DGGITQSPKYLFRKEGQNVTLSCEQNLNHDAMYWYRQDPGQGLRLIYYSQIVNDFQKGDIAEGYSVSREKKESFPLTVTSAQKNPTAFYLCASSIYGGSIYEQYFGPGTRLTVT.

This chain joins TRBV5-4 and TRBJ1-2, with 8 bases aligning to TRBD1. V gave up 5 bases and J gave up 7 bases; unmatched junction bases: 10. The CDR3 runs 14 residues. Germline V gene sequence: CDR1 SGHNT, CDR2 YYREEE (reference sequence). The chain's CDR3 is CASRLSGGNIGYTF. In DNA form, the CDR3 reads TGTGCCAGCAGGCTCTCAGGGGGCAATATTGGCTACACCTTC. The whole variable domain, remainder taken from reference TRBV5-4 and TRBJ1-2, is ETGVTQSPTHLIKTRGQQVTLRCSSQSGHNTVSWYQQALGQGPQFIFQYYREEENGRGNFPPRFSGLQFPNYSSELNVNALELDDSALYLCASRLSGGNIGYTFGSGTRLTVV.

The V and J genes are TRBV10-3 and TRBJ1-4; a possible D gene is TRBD1 (6 bases). V lost 4 bases, J lost 0 bases, and 6 bases lay in between. CDR1 and CDR2 from the germline V gene are ENHRY and SYGVKD. There are 14 residues in the CDR3. The CDR3 loop reads CAISGTATNEKLFF. As DNA, the CDR3 is TGTGCCATCAGTGGGACAGCAACTAATGAAAAACTGTTTTTT.

The J gene is TRBJ2-7, the V gene TRBV2, with 7 bases lining up with TRBD2. V shed 8 bases, J shed 3 bases, and the junction held 10 bases outside the gene matches. CDR1 SNHLY and CDR2 FYNNEI come from the germline V gene. This CDR3 comprises 14 residues. The CDR3 spells CASLGSAGVYEQYF. CDR3 in DNA: TGTGCCAGCTTAGGGTCCGCGGGAGTCTACGAGCAGTACTTC.

V is TRBV30 and J is TRBJ2-1; weak D call: TRBD1 (7 bases). The germline V gene has CDR1 GTSNPN and CDR2 SVGIG (reference sequence). The CDR3 runs 14 residues. The CDR3 sequence is CARKGAGSYNEQFF. The CDR3 DNA reads as TGTGCTCGTAAGGGGGCGGGATCCTACAATGAGCAGTTCTTC.

The CDR3 loop reads CAWMGGRALLYNEQFF. CDR3 nucleotides: TGTGCCTGGATGGGCGGGAGGGCCCTTCTCTACAATGAGCAGTTCTTC. V usage is TRBV30 and J usage is TRBJ2-1; TRBD2 aligns across 9 bases. CDR1 is GTSNPN and CDR2 is SVGIG in the germline V gene (reference sequence). This CDR3 has 16 amino acids. The trim removed 4 bases at V and 3 bases at J, leaving 10 bases unmatched.

This clone was seen a few times. CDR3 loop: CASSRGAVETQYF. The DNA for the CDR3 is TGCGCCAGCAGCCGCGGGGCAGTTGAGACCCAGTACTTC. The V gene is TRBV5-1, the J gene TRBJ2-5, with a tentative D call TRBD2 (6 bases). V lost 4 bases, J lost 5 bases, and 12 bases lay in between. The CDR3 extends over 13 amino acids. CDR1 and CDR2 (germline): SGHRS, YFSETQ.

The chain recombines TRBV27 with TRBJ2-7; 7 bases agree with TRBD2. The CDR3 length is 15 residues. Germline CDR1 MNHEY, CDR2 SMNVEV (reference sequence). V lost 9 bases to trimming and J lost 1 base; unmatched junction nucleotides: 12. The CDR3 protein is CARGGWGEGSYEQYF. CDR3 nucleotide sequence: TGTGCCAGGGGGGGGTGGGGGGAGGGGTCCTACGAGCAGTACTTC.

The chain uses TRBV18 and TRBJ2-7, with a tentative D call TRBD2 (5 bases). V lost 6 bases to trimming and J lost 3 bases, with 18 bases between them. There are 15 residues in the CDR3. Germline loops: CDR1 KGHSH, CDR2 LQKENI. CDR3 in DNA: TGTGCCAGCTCGCAAGCCCTCGTGGGAGTCTACGAGCAGTACTTC. It yields the protein CASSQALVGVYEQYF.

The gene calls are TRBV6-1 and TRBJ2-7; 7 positions match TRBD2. Germline CDR1 is MNHNS and CDR2 is SASEGT. V lost 7 bases to trimming and J lost 6 bases; unmatched junction nucleotides: 15. The CDR3 contains 15 residues. CDR3 in amino acids: CASIYQSGTNGEQYF. CDR3 nucleotides: TGTGCCAGCATATATCAGTCAGGGACTAACGGCGAGCAGTACTTC.

The rearrangement joins TRBV27 to TRBJ2-2; 12 nucleotides line up with TRBD1. Germline lookup yields CDR1 MNHEY and CDR2 SMNVEV (reference sequence). Trimming cost V 5 bases and J 6 bases; bases outside gene matches: 10. The CDR3 is 17 residues long. CDR3 DNA: TGTGCCAGCAGTAACCCGGGACAGGGGGCCGGCGCCGGGGAGCTGTTTTTT. Protein product: CASSNPGQGAGAGELFF.

CDR3 nucleotide sequence: TGTGCCAGCAGAGGGGGCAATCAGCCCCAGCATTTT. Encoded protein: CASRGGNQPQHF. The J gene is TRBJ1-5, the V gene TRBV27; possible D gene TRBD1, 5 bases. CDR1 and CDR2 (germline): MNHEY, SMNVEV (reference sequence). This CDR3 is built from 12 residues. V lost 6 bases, J lost 2 bases, and 5 bases lay in between.

The rearrangement joins TRBV7-6 to TRBJ2-5; D might be TRBD1 (6 bases). CDR1 is SGHVS, CDR2 FNYEAQ, per germline. The germline V and J ends were trimmed by 1 base and 1 base, with 10 bases remaining between them. CDR3 length: 15 residues. CDR3 region: CASSLVGTLQETQYF. The CDR3 DNA reads as TGTGCCAGCAGCTTAGTAGGGACACTCCAAGAGACCCAGTACTTC.

This clone was seen once. The chain recombines TRBV19 with TRBJ2-3; a weak D match, TRBD2 (5 bases). V was shortened by 6 bases and J by 4 bases, with 20 bases between the two germline ends. CDR3 length: 16 residues. Germline CDR1 reads LNHDA; CDR2 reads SQIVND (reference sequence). The CDR3 sequence is CASSPWEPVKPDTQYF. The DNA for the CDR3 is TGTGCCAGTAGCCCCTGGGAGCCAGTAAAGCCAGATACGCAGTATTTT. Together with reference TRBV19 and TRBJ2-3, the CDR3 gives the full variable domain: DGGITQSPKYLFRKEGQNVTLSCEQNLNHDAMYWYRQDPGQGLRLIYYSQIVNDFQKGDIAEGYSVSREKKESFPLTVTSAQKNPTAFYLCASSPWEPVKPDTQYFGPGTRLTVL.

This clone has a handful of counts. This sample includes further DNA sequences coding for the same CDR3. This chain uses TRBV29-1 with TRBJ2-7; 7 bases map to TRBD2. The germline gives CDR1 SQVTM, CDR2 ANQGSEA. This CDR3 has 12 amino acids. The ends lost 6 bases at V and 3 bases at J; junction bases unmatched: 5. DNA of the CDR3: TGCAGCGTCCCGGGGGGAGACTACGAGCAGTACTTC. It is translated as CSVPGGDYEQYF.

The gene calls are TRBV7-6 and TRBJ1-3; TRBD1 matches 8 bases. This CDR3 has 13 residues. V was clipped by 5 bases and J by 9 bases; unmatched bases: 6. Germline CDR1 is SGHVS and CDR2 is FNYEAQ. CDR3 nucleotides: TGTGCCAGCAGCCGACAGGGGCCGAGCACCATATATTTT. This gives the protein CASSRQGPSTIYF.

Regarding this clone: At one end, the junction sequence differs from germline, possibly due to a read error. This sequence joins TRBV6-6 and TRBJ2-6; the D gene is possibly TRBD2 (6 bases). The CDR3 runs 14 residues. Germline lookup yields CDR1 MNHNY and CDR2 SVGAGI (reference sequence). CDR3 nucleotides: TGTGCCAGCAGCTTAACGGGCGGGGCCAACGGCCTGACTTTC. It codes for CASSLTGGANGLTF.